The 25 T cell receptor beta chains below come from one sample, sequenced in a study of response to subunit inactivated influenza vaccine. TCRdb redid the calling of the RT-PCR reads with MiXCR, one entry per CDR3 protein. The sample records approximately 500,000 distinct CDR3 sequences, 14% being singletons. Sequenced here: PBMCs from blood, sampled 11 to 12 days after vaccination. Receptor source: a man aged 45-65 years who received an inactivated influenza vaccine.

This clonotype has only a few counts. The chain uses TRBV10-3 and TRBJ2-7; 8 bases agree with TRBD1. V shed 7 bases, J shed 0 bases, and the junction held 5 bases outside the gene matches. The CDR3 is made up of 14 amino acids. Germline-derived CDR1 and CDR2 are ENHRY and SYGVKD. The DNA of the CDR3 is TGTGCCATCAACGGACAGGGTGCCTCCTACGAGCAGTACTTC. Translation: CAINGQGASYEQYF.

This clonotype was detected a few times. The gene calls are TRBV6-2 or TRBV6-3 and TRBJ2-1; D gene ambiguous. Germline V CDR1 and CDR2: MNHEY, SVGEGT. Trimming stripped 2 bases from V and 8 bases from J, with 7 bases between. CDR3 length: 12 amino acids. CDR3 nucleotides: TGTGCCAGCAGTTACGCGCGAGATGAGCAGTTCTTC. Its translation: CASSYARDEQFF.

This clonotype was observed a handful of times. V usage is TRBV20-1 and J usage is TRBJ2-2, with D hard to call. CDR3 length: 15 amino acids. Germline V gives CDR1 DFQATT, CDR2 SNEGSKA (reference sequence). V dropped 0 bases and J dropped 8 bases, with 16 bases sitting between them. The CDR3 DNA reads TGCAGTGCTAGAGACCCCCAACCGGCGGCGGGGGAGCTGTTTTTT. Its protein is CSARDPQPAAGELFF.

The rearrangement links TRBV11-2 to TRBJ2-3, with D possibly TRBD1 on 5 matching bases. The CDR3 length is 13 residues. V lost 4 bases and J 5 bases, leaving 10 bases between the germline ends. Germline CDR1 SGHAT, CDR2 FQNNGV. The CDR3 coding sequence is TGTGCCAGCAGCTCAGGGCCCAAAGATACGCAGTATTTT. It translates to CASSSGPKDTQYF.

V and J are TRBV27 and TRBJ2-1, with TRBD1 identical over 7 bases. The CDR3 has 13 amino acids. V dropped 4 bases and J dropped 10; count of bases not matched to a gene: 7. The germline CDR1 and CDR2 sequences are MNHEY and SMNVEV (reference sequence). The CDR3, as DNA: TGTGCCAGCAGTTCACAGGGGTTCAGGGAGCAGTTCTTC. As protein: CASSSQGFREQFF.

In this sample, this clonotype turned up a few times. The rearrangement links TRBV19 to TRBJ2-3, with D perhaps given as TRBD1 or TRBD2 (5 bases each). CDR1 is LNHDA and CDR2 is SQIVND in the germline V gene (reference sequence). Trimming took off 2 bases at V and 4 bases at J, with 13 bases between the two ends. The CDR3 covers 15 residues. Here the CDR3 DNA reads TGTGCCAGTAGTATAATCGGGACGGTGGCAGATACGCAGTATTTT. It translates to CASSIIGTVADTQYF.

This clonotype was observed a handful of times. The chain uses TRBV20-1 and TRBJ2-1; D might be TRBD2 (5 bases). V lost 3 bases to trimming and J lost 4 bases, with 19 bases between them. Germline loops: CDR1 DFQATT, CDR2 SNEGSKA (reference sequence). The CDR3 extends over 16 amino acids. CDR3: CSASRTGQRSYNEQFF. DNA of the CDR3: TGCAGTGCTAGTCGCACTGGCCAGCGGAGTTACAATGAGCAGTTCTTC.

The sample holds a few counts of this clonotype. The chain couples TRBV18 to TRBJ2-7; 8 nucleotides line up with TRBD1. Trimming removed 3 bases from V and 7 bases from J; junction bases left unmatched: 8. This CDR3 spans 14 amino acids. Per the germline V gene, CDR1 is KGHSH and CDR2 is LQKENI. CDR3 residues: CASSPRQGAREQYF. The CDR3 nucleotides are TGTGCCAGCTCACCGCGGCAGGGGGCGCGTGAGCAGTACTTC.

The chain has TRBV6-1 and TRBJ1-5; D gene uncertain. The CDR3 covers 14 residues. The ends were cut back, 10 bases at V and 0 bases at J, with 13 bases in the middle. Germline CDR1 and CDR2: MNHNS and SASEGT. The CDR3 DNA follows: TGTGCCACTAAGGGAGATTATAGCAATCAGCCCCAGCATTTT. Translated, it gives CATKGDYSNQPQHF.

The V call is TRBV12-3 or TRBV12-4, the J call TRBJ2-1, with TRBD1 matching over 7 bases. The V gene end was trimmed by 6 bases and the J gene end by 7 bases; junction bases not matched to a gene: 12. This CDR3 contains 15 residues. CDR3 nucleotides: TGTGCCAGCAGCTCATCGGGACAGTACGGGAATGAGCAGTTCTTC. Its protein is CASSSSGQYGNEQFF.

This clonotype appeared a few times. V and J are TRBV18 and TRBJ2-7; 9 nucleotides line up with TRBD2. The CDR3 contains 17 residues. The ends lost 3 bases at V and 4 bases at J; junction bases unmatched: 13. Germline V gene lookup returns CDR1 KGHSH and CDR2 LQKENI. CDR3 sequence reads: CASSPRETSGEYYEQYF. Written as DNA, the CDR3 is TGTGCCAGCTCACCGCGTGAGACTAGCGGAGAGTATTACGAGCAGTACTTC.

This clonotype was counted between two and nine times. The V call is TRBV19, the J call TRBJ2-2, with D possibly matching TRBD2 (5 bases). V was cut by 10 bases and J by 2 bases, with 11 bases left in between. Germline lookup yields CDR1 LNHDA and CDR2 SQIVND (reference sequence). The CDR3 spans 13 residues. The CDR3 DNA is TGTGCCACCCCTGGACTCAACACCGGGGAGCTGTTTTTT. It is translated as CATPGLNTGELFF.

This rearrangement joins TRBV11-3 to TRBJ2-1; unclear D gene. With 5 bases removed from V and 7 bases from J, the gap between germline ends came to 18 bases. The germline V gene encodes CDR1 SGHNT and CDR2 YENEEA. This CDR3 has 15 amino acids. CDR3: CASSLSEEFRNEQFF. DNA for the CDR3: TGTGCCAGCAGCCTCAGTGAGGAGTTTAGAAATGAGCAGTTCTTC.

This clonotype was counted only a few times. V gene TRBV4-3 combines with J gene TRBJ2-7; no definite D call. The CDR3 is 13 amino acids. The germline CDR1 and CDR2 sequences are LGHNA and YSLEER. The V and J ends lost 1 base and 2 bases respectively, with 6 bases between them. CDR3 residues: CASSQAQAYEQYF. CDR3 DNA: TGCGCCAGCAGCCAAGCTCAGGCCTACGAGCAGTACTTC.

This clonotype was observed many times. The chain joins TRBV7-2 to TRBJ2-6, with TRBD1 matching over 9 bases. This CDR3 is built from 16 residues. Germline loops: CDR1 SGHTA, CDR2 FQGNSA. After removal of 5 bases from V and 3 bases from J, the junction contained 5 bases not matched to a gene. CDR3 bases: TGTGCCAGCAGCATAAGACAGGGGGTTGGGGCCAACGTCCTGACTTTC. Protein sequence: CASSIRQGVGANVLTF.

This chain uses TRBV12-3 or TRBV12-4 with TRBJ2-7; TRBD1 is a possible D gene (5 bases). The CDR3 runs to 14 residues. V was pared by 3 bases and J by 4 bases, with 13 bases between. CDR3 amino acids: CASSFYRNYYEQYF. The CDR3 coding sequence is TGTGCCAGCAGTTTCTACAGGAACTATTACGAGCAGTACTTC.

The chain joins TRBV19 to TRBJ2-1; weak D call: TRBD2 (6 bases). The germline V and J ends were trimmed by 0 bases and 1 base, with 7 bases remaining between them. Per the germline V gene, CDR1 is LNHDA and CDR2 is SQIVND (reference sequence). CDR3 length: 15 amino acids. CDR3 nucleotide sequence: TGTGCCAGTAGTATAGAACTAGCTTCCTACAATGAGCAGTTCTTC. This gives the protein CASSIELASYNEQFF.

The genes are TRBV5-1 and TRBJ2-5, with 10 bases that match TRBD2. The CDR3 has 16 residues. The J segment lost 0 bases and the V segment lost 4 bases, leaving 6 bases of the junction unmatched. Germline values: CDR1 SGHRS, CDR2 YFSETQ. The CDR3 DNA follows: TGCGCCAGCAGCCCCGGACTAGCGGCGTACCAAGAGACCCAGTACTTC. Protein product: CASSPGLAAYQETQYF.

The sample holds a few counts of this clonotype. The chain links TRBV12-3 or TRBV12-4 to TRBJ1-5; 7 positions agree with TRBD1. With 5 bases clipped from V and 6 bases from J, the junction kept 7 bases outside the gene matches. The CDR3 has 14 amino acids. CDR3 protein: CASSNPGGSQPQHF. In DNA, the CDR3 is TGTGCCAGCAGTAATCCAGGGGGAAGTCAGCCCCAGCATTTT.

This clonotype was detected a few times. CDR3 sequence: CASSADRGSQPQHF. The CDR3 DNA reads as TGTGCCAGCAGCGCAGACAGGGGGAGTCAGCCCCAGCATTTT. The rearrangement joins TRBV21-1 to TRBJ1-5; TRBD1, the table's D call, lacks a check against the DNA. TRBV21-1 is described as a pseudogene. CDR3 length equals 14 residues.

This clonotype was counted between two and nine times. V and J are TRBV28 and TRBJ2-7; D ambiguous. V dropped 3 bases and J dropped 5 bases, with 14 bases sitting between them. Germline lookup yields CDR1 MDHEN and CDR2 SYDVKM. The CDR3 is made up of 14 amino acids. CDR3 nucleotide sequence: TGTGCCAGCAGTTTTAACCGAGTACTCAACGAGCAGTACTTC. It yields the protein CASSFNRVLNEQYF. Looking up the rest from reference TRBV28 and TRBJ2-7 gives the full variable domain: DVKVTQSSRYLVKRTGEKVFLECVQDMDHENMFWYRQDPGLGLRLIYFSYDVKMKEKGDIPEGYSVSREKKERFSLILESASTNQTSMYLCASSFNRVLNEQYFGPGTRLTVT.

This clonotype was seen more than once but under ten times. The chain couples TRBV29-1 to TRBJ1-2, with D maybe TRBD1 (5 bases). Deletions cut 2 bases from V and 4 bases from J, with 14 bases between. There are 14 residues in the CDR3. CDR1 and CDR2 from the germline V gene are SQVTM and ANQGSEA. CDR3 region: CSVEQGGLGYGYTF. The DNA for the CDR3 is TGCAGCGTTGAACAGGGCGGTCTGGGCTATGGCTACACCTTC.

The table lists this clonotype with a few counts. This rearrangement joins TRBV20-1 to TRBJ1-3, with 8 nucleotides matching TRBD1. With V trimmed by 0 bases and J by 4 bases, 2 bases remained unmatched. The CDR3 contains 14 residues. Germline V gene sequence: CDR1 DFQATT, CDR2 SNEGSKA (reference sequence). CDR3 sequence (DNA): TGCAGTGCTAGAGAAGGGACAGGAGGAAACACCATATATTTT. This translates into CSAREGTGGNTIYF.

This clonotype has more than one count but fewer than ten. This chain joins TRBV19 and TRBJ2-6; D is undetermined. The germline V and J ends were trimmed by 7 bases and 0 bases, with 7 bases remaining between them. Per the germline V gene, CDR1 is LNHDA and CDR2 is SQIVND (reference sequence). The CDR3 spans 14 residues. In DNA form, the CDR3 reads TGTGCCAGTAAACGATCCTCTGGGGCCAACGTCCTGACTTTC. Its translation is CASKRSSGANVLTF.

This clonotype was seen a few times. The V and J genes are TRBV29-1 and TRBJ2-7, with TRBD1 identical over 11 bases. The germline gives CDR1 SQVTM, CDR2 ANQGSEA. The CDR3 has 15 residues. J was trimmed by 2 bases and V by 2 bases; bases with no gene match: 5. CDR3 in DNA: TGCAGCGTTGAAACGCGGACAGGGGGCACCTACGAGCAGTACTTC. Its translation is CSVETRTGGTYEQYF.